Listed here are 29 T cell receptor beta chains from one sample, sequenced in a study of blood T cell repertoires in COVID-19. Repertoires were generated with immunoSEQ multiplex PCR, while TCRdb's copy carries only in-frame clones and drops some. The table includes over 300,000 clones, 75% to 90% detected once. Sequencing input: PBMCs or T cells enriched from blood (not recorded which). The receptors here all came from a woman aged 40 to 50 who had recovered from COVID-19.

The chain combines TRBV23-1 with TRBJ2-7; tentatively, D is TRBD1 (6 bases). TRBV23-1 is assigned to the ORF class and has an uncertain function. The V end was cut by 7 bases, the J end by 1 base, with 23 bases between. The CDR3 is made up of 17 amino acids. The CDR3 nucleotides are TGCGCCAGCACTAAAATAAAATCGGGACACCAATCCTACGAGCAGTACTTC. Its translation: CASTKIKSGHQSYEQYF.

CDR3 protein: CASSVATTGTSGSYEQFF. CDR3 nucleotide sequence: TGTGCCAGCAGCGTGGCTACGACCGGGACTAGCGGGAGTTATGAGCAGTTCTTC. The chain recombines TRBV9 with TRBJ2-1, with TRBD2 matching over 14 bases. The junction had 12 bases not matched to a gene; V was cut back by 2 bases and J by 8 bases. This CDR3 has 18 residues. CDR1 and CDR2 (germline): SGDLS, YYNGEE.

This clone was seen just once. V is TRBV4-1 and J is TRBJ2-1; 7 bases are a match to TRBD2. The germline V gene has CDR1 MGHRA and CDR2 YSYEKL. The CDR3 spans 16 residues. The J segment lost 7 bases and the V segment lost 0 bases, leaving 9 bases of the junction unmatched. Here the CDR3 reads CASSQEQRGIGNEQFF. CDR3 bases: TGCGCCAGCAGCCAAGAACAGCGGGGCATTGGGAATGAGCAGTTCTTC.

The chain combines TRBV5-6 with TRBJ2-4; tentatively, D is TRBD2 (5 bases). The CDR3 extends over 18 amino acids. Between the trimmed V and J ends, which lost 0 bases and 0 bases, there was a span of 16 bases. CDR1 and CDR2 from the germline V gene are SGHDT and YYEEEE. CDR3: CASSLAPRAALAKNIQYF. The CDR3 nucleotides are TGTGCCAGCAGCTTGGCACCTCGAGCGGCACTAGCCAAAAACATTCAGTACTTC.

The V and J genes are TRBV18 and TRBJ1-3, with D tentatively TRBD1 (5 bases). V lost 3 bases to trimming and J lost 4 bases, with 16 bases between them. The CDR3 runs 16 residues. The germline CDR1 and CDR2 sequences are KGHSH and LQKENI. Here the CDR3 reads CASSPGVWGVGNTIYF. The DNA of the CDR3 is TGTGCCAGCTCACCCGGCGTTTGGGGCGTCGGAAACACCATATATTTT.

This chain connects TRBV9 to TRBJ2-1; a weak D match, TRBD1 (6 bases). Per the germline V gene, CDR1 is SGDLS and CDR2 is YYNGEE. Trimming took off 0 bases at V and 7 bases at J, with 11 bases between the two ends. The CDR3 totals 14 residues. The CDR3 nucleotides are TGTGCCAGCAGCGTAGGGGACAACTGGAATGAGCAGTTCTTC. This codes for CASSVGDNWNEQFF.

This clone appeared a single time. J is TRBJ1-2 and V is TRBV11-2; TRBD1 is a possible D gene (6 bases). The V end was cut by 5 bases, the J end by 3 bases, with 13 bases between. CDR1 is SGHAT, CDR2 FQNNGV, per germline. The CDR3 length is 14 residues. The CDR3 spells CASSPPAGDYGYTF. Written as DNA, the CDR3 is TGTGCCAGCAGCCCGCCGGCAGGGGACTATGGCTACACCTTC. Drawing the rest from reference TRBV11-2 and TRBJ1-2, the complete variable domain is EAGVAQSPRYKIIEKRQSVAFWCNPISGHATLYWYQQILGQGPKLLIQFQNNGVVDDSQLPKDRFSAERLKGVDSTLKIQPAKLEDSAVYLCASSPPAGDYGYTFGSGTRLTVV.

This rearrangement joins TRBV15 to TRBJ1-3; 8 bases line up with TRBD1. The germline V gene encodes CDR1 LNHNV and CDR2 YYDKDF (reference sequence). V shed 5 bases, J shed 2 bases, and the junction held 5 bases outside the gene matches. This CDR3 contains 15 residues. The CDR3, as DNA: TGTGCCACCAGCGGCGAACAGGGGGCTGGAAACACCATATATTTT. Amino acid sequence: CATSGEQGAGNTIYF.

The chain combines TRBV7-8 with TRBJ2-3; 13 nucleotides agree with TRBD2. The CDR3 is 16 amino acids. CDR1 and CDR2 from the germline V gene are SGHVS and FQNEAQ. After removal of 5 bases from V and 5 bases from J, the junction contained 7 bases not matched to a gene. CDR3 nucleotide sequence: TGTGCCAGCAGCCCGGGACTAGCGGGACCGGGAGATACGCAGTATTTT. Translated: CASSPGLAGPGDTQYF.

This chain joins TRBV29-1 and TRBJ2-6; D is undetermined. Germline CDR1 SQVTM, CDR2 ANQGSEA. With 2 bases removed from V and 2 bases from J, the gap between germline ends came to 7 bases. This CDR3 comprises 14 residues. The CDR3 region is CSVESPAGANVLTF. The CDR3 region has the DNA TGCAGCGTTGAATCTCCAGCTGGGGCCAACGTCCTGACTTTC. Full variable domain (outside the CDR3, taken from reference TRBV29-1 and TRBJ2-6): SAVISQKPSRDICQRGTSLTIQCQVDSQVTMMFWYRQQPGQSLTLIATANQGSEATYESGFVIDKFPISRPNLTFSTLTVSNMSPEDSSIYLCSVESPAGANVLTFGAGSRLTVL.

This clone occurred once. This rearrangement joins TRBV5-6 to TRBJ2-7; a possible D gene is TRBD2 (6 bases). The CDR3 has 15 amino acids. Per the germline V gene, CDR1 is SGHDT and CDR2 is YYEEEE. Trimming removed 4 bases from V and 0 bases from J, with 14 bases in between. The CDR3, as DNA: TGTGCCAGCAGCGTCCGGGACTTCTTCTCCTACGAGCAGTACTTC. Its protein product is CASSVRDFFSYEQYF.

The chain has TRBV5-4 and TRBJ1-4; TRBD1 matches 11 bases. The ends lost 1 base at V and 8 bases at J; junction bases unmatched: 7. The CDR3 contains 16 residues. Germline lookup yields CDR1 SGHNT and CDR2 YYREEE (reference sequence). CDR3 DNA sequence: TGTGCCAGCAGCTTGTCGGTGGGACAGGGGGGAGAAAAACTGTTTTTT. As protein: CASSLSVGQGGEKLFF.

The rearrangement joins TRBV20-1 to TRBJ2-1; TRBD1 matches at 7 bases. Germline loops: CDR1 DFQATT, CDR2 SNEGSKA (reference sequence). V lost 5 bases, J lost 10 bases, and 5 bases stayed unmatched. The CDR3 has 11 residues. CDR3 sequence (DNA): TGCAGTGCTCCGGGACAGAGAGAGCAGTTCTTC. The encoded protein is CSAPGQREQFF.

V is TRBV7-2 and J is TRBJ2-1, with 11 nucleotides matching TRBD2. V dropped 4 bases and J dropped 6; count of bases not matched to a gene: 8. This CDR3 is 16 amino acids long. The germline CDR1 and CDR2 sequences are SGHTA and FQGNSA. The DNA for the CDR3 is TGTGCCAGCAGCTCGGCTAGCGGGGGGTCCGGCAATGAGCAGTTCTTC. Protein sequence: CASSSASGGSGNEQFF.

The J gene is TRBJ1-6, the V gene TRBV7-2; D unresolved. The CDR3 consists of 15 residues. From germline, CDR1 is SGHTA and CDR2 FQGNSA. V lost 1 base to trimming and J lost 6 bases, with 10 bases between them. As DNA, the CDR3 is TGTGCCAGCAGCTTAGGAGGTTCGGGTAATTCACCCCTCCACTTT. Translated, it gives CASSLGGSGNSPLHF.

Of note for this clone: Within the sample, other DNA sequences also encode this same CDR3. The rearrangement uses TRBV9 and TRBJ2-1, with 7 bases matching TRBD2. CDR1 and CDR2 from the germline V gene are SGDLS and YYNGEE. The V and J ends lost 0 bases and 10 bases, in that order; junction bases with no gene match: 4. The CDR3 spans 13 residues. The CDR3 loop is CASSVASGGEQFF. In nucleotides, the CDR3 is TGTGCCAGCAGCGTAGCTTCGGGAGGCGAGCAGTTCTTC.

The chain joins TRBV4-1 to TRBJ2-2, with a possible D match to TRBD1 (6 bases). This CDR3 contains 18 residues. Germline CDR1 reads MGHRA; CDR2 reads YSYEKL. Trimming removed 4 bases from V and 0 bases from J, with 18 bases in between. CDR3 protein: CASSPRGPGLSNTGELFF. The CDR3, as DNA: TGCGCCAGCAGCCCCAGGGGTCCCGGACTTTCGAACACCGGGGAGCTGTTTTTT.

This rearrangement joins TRBV4-3 to TRBJ1-1; D possibly corresponds to TRBD1 (6 bases). Germline lookup yields CDR1 LGHNA and CDR2 YSLEER. The CDR3 sequence is 14 residues long. With 0 bases removed from V and 10 bases from J, the gap between germline ends came to 15 bases. CDR3 amino acids: CASSQDIVPRGAFF. The CDR3 DNA reads as TGCGCCAGCAGCCAAGATATAGTCCCCAGGGGAGCTTTCTTT.

This clone has only one observation. The chain combines TRBV24-1 with TRBJ2-1; 11 bases are a match to TRBD2. The germline CDR1 and CDR2 sequences are KGHDR and SFDVKD. The CDR3 consists of 16 residues. Trimming took 5 bases from V and 5 from J; bases not matched to a gene: 7. The CDR3 is CATSVPSGRYNNEQFF. The CDR3 DNA sequence: TGTGCCACCAGTGTCCCTAGCGGGAGGTACAACAATGAGCAGTTCTTC.

This clone occurred once. The genes are TRBV30 and TRBJ2-1, with 13 nucleotides matching TRBD2. CDR1 GTSNPN and CDR2 SVGIG come from the germline V gene (reference sequence). V shed 3 bases and J 7 bases; nucleotides not matched to a gene: 18. The CDR3 runs 19 residues. The CDR3 nucleotides are TGTGCCTGGAGGCAACTAGCGGGAGGGCCGATCGCCTACTCGAATGAGCAGTTCTTC. Translation gives CAWRQLAGGPIAYSNEQFF.

V and J are TRBV28 and TRBJ1-4; TRBD1 might be the D (5 bases). Germline lookup yields CDR1 MDHEN and CDR2 SYDVKM. The length of the CDR3 is 15 residues. Trimming removed 5 bases at V and 7 bases at J, with 17 bases between. The CDR3 DNA is TGTGCCAGCAGTCCCAGTTGGGGGGGAAGTGAAAAACTGTTTTTT. Protein product: CASSPSWGGSEKLFF.

This clone showed up just once. The J gene is TRBJ1-1, the V gene TRBV9; TRBD1 matches 7 bases. Germline values: CDR1 SGDLS, CDR2 YYNGEE. The CDR3 runs 14 residues. V dropped 6 bases and J dropped 0; count of bases not matched to a gene: 5. The CDR3: CASTGGNMNTEAFF. Written as DNA, the CDR3 is TGTGCCAGCACAGGGGGTAACATGAACACTGAAGCTTTCTTT. Supplemented by reference TRBV9 and TRBJ1-1, the full variable domain reads DSGVTQTPKHLITATGQRVTLRCSPRSGDLSVYWYQQSLDQGLQFLIQYYNGEERAKGNILERFSAQQFPDLHSELNLSSLELGDSALYFCASTGGNMNTEAFFGQGTRLTVV.

This chain connects TRBV5-1 to TRBJ1-5; D not resolved. The germline CDR1 and CDR2 sequences are SGHRS and YFSETQ. The CDR3 extends over 11 amino acids. V was trimmed by 3 bases and J by 6 bases, leaving 4 bases between them. The DNA of the CDR3 is TGCGCCAGCAGCTCTCGTCAGCCCCAGCATTTT. This sequence encodes CASSSRQPQHF. The full variable domain, rest sourced from reference TRBV5-1 and TRBJ1-5, is KAGVTQTPRYLIKTRGQQVTLSCSPISGHRSVSWYQQTPGQGLQFLFEYFSETQRNKGNFPGRFSGRQFSNSRSEMNVSTLELGDSALYLCASSSRQPQHFGDGTRLSIL.

This sequence joins TRBV19 and TRBJ1-1; maybe TRBD1 (6 bases). The germline V and J ends were trimmed by 2 bases and 4 bases, with 8 bases remaining between them. Germline V gene data show CDR1 as LNHDA and CDR2 as SQIVND (reference sequence). This CDR3 is 13 amino acids long. CDR3: CASSIMGATEAFF. The CDR3 bases are TGTGCCAGTAGTATAATGGGGGCCACTGAAGCTTTCTTT.

J is TRBJ2-3 and V is TRBV4-1, with 8 bases that match TRBD2. This CDR3 contains 17 residues. Germline V gene lookup returns CDR1 MGHRA and CDR2 YSYEKL. The V segment lost 0 bases and the J segment 0 bases; nucleotides outside the gene matches: 5. This CDR3 reads CASSQDSQRGSTDTQYF. CDR3 bases: TGCGCCAGCAGCCAAGATAGTCAGCGGGGGAGCACAGATACGCAGTATTTT.

The gene calls are TRBV18 and TRBJ2-1; TRBD2 is a possible D gene (6 bases). Trimming took off 0 bases at V and 9 bases at J, with 18 bases between the two ends. CDR3 length: 16 amino acids. Germline V gene lookup returns CDR1 KGHSH and CDR2 LQKENI. The DNA for the CDR3 is TGTGCCAGCTCACCACCCGGAGGGGTGAGACACCTTGAGCAGTTCTTC. This codes for CASSPPGGVRHLEQFF.

The chain employs TRBV6-1 and TRBJ1-2; D unclear. The V end lost 1 base, the J end lost 6 bases, and 12 bases lay between the germline ends. CDR1 is MNHNS, CDR2 SASEGT, per germline. This CDR3 is built from 14 residues. The CDR3 here is CASSEGSGVDGYTF. The CDR3 DNA reads TGTGCCAGCAGTGAAGGATCTGGAGTCGATGGCTACACCTTC.

This clone is a singleton in its sample. The chain employs TRBV23-1 and TRBJ1-5, with 8 bases that match TRBD1. TRBV23-1 is identified as an open reading frame with a role that is uncertain. The CDR3 sequence is 15 residues long. Unmatched junction bases numbered 5, after V lost 6 bases and J lost 1 base. The CDR3 here is CASSQGQGSNQPQHF. The CDR3 nucleotides read TGCGCCAGCAGCCAAGGACAGGGAAGCAATCAGCCCCAGCATTTT.

This chain connects TRBV28 to TRBJ1-4; 8 bases agree with TRBD1. After removal of 6 bases from V and 8 bases from J, the junction contained 11 bases not matched to a gene. CDR3 length: 15 amino acids. CDR1 and CDR2 from the germline V gene are MDHEN and SYDVKM. The CDR3 DNA reads TGTGCCAGCAGCATAGGACAGGGTGATCGGGAAAAACTGTTTTTT. Protein product: CASSIGQGDREKLFF.